This TCR beta chain was captured by sequencing in a study of CD8+CD57+ T cells in acquired aplastic anemia. The overall study: Sorted CD4+ and CD8+ cells yielded roughly 3.2 ug of DNA on average. Overall study results and limits: CD8+ Simpson's diversity in patients was not significantly different from that in controls. Comparison of patients with controls identified 25 to 30 shared CD8+ CDR3 sequences.

Concerning this clonotype: Its antigen is not identified. One end of the junction does not line up with germline, which may come from a read error.

The sequenced patients had an expansion of CD8+CD57+ cells seen by flow cytometry. Germline V lookup: CDR1 DFQATT, CDR2 SNEGSKA (reference sequence). There are 14 residues in the CDR3. Genomic DNA constituted the template upon which TCR beta VDJ and CDR3 profiling was performed. TCRdb passed the reads through MiXCR, listing each CDR3 protein once. The sample yields approximately 180,000 distinct CDR3 sequences, roughly 50% seen once. Sequenced material: sorted CD4+, CD8+, or CD8+CD57+ T cells (not recorded which) from PBMCs. This TCR was sampled from a human donor with aplastic anemia. The chain is built from TRBV20-1 and TRBJ2-3; 9 nucleotides match TRBD2. CDR3 region: CSARNSGSTDTQCF. The CDR3 DNA is TGCAGTGCTAGAAATAGCGGGAGTACAGATACGCAGTGTTTT.